These T cell receptor beta chains were read from a single sample in a study of T cell repertoires in cytomegalovirus infection. Each CDR3 protein gets one entry after TCRdb re-called the reads with MiXCR. The data contain 740,000 or so distinct CDR3 sequences, 35% of them singletons. Sequencing used PBMCs. Receptors originate from a human donor in good health (CMV status not recorded). Some clones in this sample may be carry-over from other donors' samples. CDR3s include the opening cysteine and the closing phenylalanine or tryptophan. D genes are given only for firm matches. Where a row states a size, it is once, few, many or the class of an expanded clone; other rows omit it.

>TRBV28|TRBJ1-6|TRBD1|.
TGTGCCAGCAGTTTGGGGACAGGGGGCATCATGTATAATTCACCCCTCCACTTT
CASSLGTGGIMYNSPLHF
>TRBV6-6|TRBJ2-2|.|.
TGTGCCAGCAGTTACTTAGGTGCCTCGAACACCGGGGAGCTGTTTTTT
CASSYLGASNTGELFF
>TRBV7-4|TRBJ2-7|.|.
TGTGCCAGCAGCTTACAGCTGGGATTCACCTACGAGCAGTACTTC
CASSLQLGFTYEQYF
>TRBV5-4|TRBJ2-5|.|.
TGTGCCAGCAGCGTGGACACTTCTGGGGAGACCCAGTACTTC
CASSVDTSGETQYF
>TRBV28|TRBJ2-5|.|.
TGTGCCAGCAGTTTGGGGCGGGGTTTGGGGGAGACCCAGTACTTC
CASSLGRGLGETQYF
>TRBV7-6|TRBJ2-7|.|many
TGTGCCAGCAGCTTAATTGGGGTTTTTGACGAGCAGTACTTC
CASSLIGVFDEQYF
>TRBV28|TRBJ1-5|TRBD1|.
TGTGCCAGCAGTTCCTACAGGGGGCATCAGCCCCAGCATTTT
CASSSYRGHQPQHF
>TRBV2|TRBJ2-7|TRBD1|few
TGTGCCAGCAGAGAACAGGGGAAGGGATACGAGCAGTACTTC
CASREQGKGYEQYF
>TRBV6-1|TRBJ1-1|.|.
TGTGCCAGCAGACACGGACAGTTGTTGAACACTGAAGCTTACTTT
CASRHGQLLNTEAYF
>TRBV10-3|TRBJ1-1|.|.
TGTGCCATCACCGTTTCCAGGGTTGACACTGAAGCTTTCTTT
CAITVSRVDTEAFF
>TRBV7-9|TRBJ1-4|.|few
TGTGCCAGCACCAAGGGGTCGAATGAAAAACTGTTTTTT
CASTKGSNEKLFF
>TRBV7-3|TRBJ2-1|TRBD2|few
TGTGCCAGCAGCTTACGGCGGGGGGGCTTCAATGAGCAGTTCTTC
CASSLRRGGFNEQFF
>TRBV11-3|TRBJ2-1|TRBD1|.
TGTGCCAGCAGCTCAACCGGACAGGTTAGTGGCAATGAGCAGTTCTTC
CASSSTGQVSGNEQFF
>TRBV12-3/TRBV12-4|TRBJ1-5|TRBD1|.
TGTGCCAGCAGCAGCGGACAGGGGACCAATCAGCCCCAGCATTTT
CASSSGQGTNQPQHF
>TRBV7-6|TRBJ1-1|.|.
TGTGCCAGCAGCCTTCTAGCACGGGGGAACACTGAAGCTTTCTTT
CASSLLARGNTEAFF
>TRBV6-1|TRBJ2-1|TRBD2|few
TGTGCCAGCAGTGAATTAACTAGCGGGAGATACAATGAGCAGTTCTTC
CASSELTSGRYNEQFF
>TRBV28|TRBJ2-6|.|few
TGTGCCAGCAGTTTATATGGGTCTGGGGCCAACGTCCTGACTTTC
CASSLYGSGANVLTF
>TRBV12-3/TRBV12-4|TRBJ1-5|TRBD1|few
TGTGCCAGCAGTTTAGTGGGGGCAGGGGGTCAGCCCCAGCATTTT
CASSLVGAGGQPQHF
>TRBV20-1|TRBJ2-3|.|.
TGCAGTGCTAGAGGTTTGGCGGCCATAGGCGCAGATACGCAGTATTTT
CSARGLAAIGADTQYF
>TRBV3-1|TRBJ1-2|TRBD1|once
TGTGCCAGCAGCCAATTATCGGGACAGGGGGCGGATGGCTACACCTTC
CASSQLSGQGADGYTF
>TRBV15|TRBJ2-1|TRBD2|.
TGTGCCACCAGCAGAGAGCTCCTGGCAGCGGGGAATGAGCAGTTCTTC
CATSRELLAAGNEQFF
>TRBV12-3/TRBV12-4|TRBJ2-2|TRBD1|.
TGTGCCGCTAAAGACAGGGGTTCGAGGTCAACCGGGGAGCTGTTTTTT
CAAKDRGSRSTGELFF
>TRBV27|TRBJ2-3|.|few
TGTGCCAGCAGGCGGGCAGATACGCAGTATTTT
CASRRADTQYF
>TRBV12-3/TRBV12-4|TRBJ1-4|.|many
TGTGCCAGCAGCTTAGTTTATGAAAAACTGTTTTTT
CASSLVYEKLFF
>TRBV7-2|TRBJ2-7|TRBD1|many
TGTGCCAGCAGCCCCGGACAGGGTTTCAAAGTCTACGAGCAGTACTTC
CASSPGQGFKVYEQYF
>TRBV5-4|TRBJ2-1|.|few
TGTGCCAGCAGCTTGGGGCCAGCTACAAATGAGCAGTTCTTC
CASSLGPATNEQFF
>TRBV6-5|TRBJ1-3|TRBD1|few
TGTGCCAGCAGTTTTTCAGGGGGCGCGAGGGGAAACACCATATATTTT
CASSFSGGARGNTIYF